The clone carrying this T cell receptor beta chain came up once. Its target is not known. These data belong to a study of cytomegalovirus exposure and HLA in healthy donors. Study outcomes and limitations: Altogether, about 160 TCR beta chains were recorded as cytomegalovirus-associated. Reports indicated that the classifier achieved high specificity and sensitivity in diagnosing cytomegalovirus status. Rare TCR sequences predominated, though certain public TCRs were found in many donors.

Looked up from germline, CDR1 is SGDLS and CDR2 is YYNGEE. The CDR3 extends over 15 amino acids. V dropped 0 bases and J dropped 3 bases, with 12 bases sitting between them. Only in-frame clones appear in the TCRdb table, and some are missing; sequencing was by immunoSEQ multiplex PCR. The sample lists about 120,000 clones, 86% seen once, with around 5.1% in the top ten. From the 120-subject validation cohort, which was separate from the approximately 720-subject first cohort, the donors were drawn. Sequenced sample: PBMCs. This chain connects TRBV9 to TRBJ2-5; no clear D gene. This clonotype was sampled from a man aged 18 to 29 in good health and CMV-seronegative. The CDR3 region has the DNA TGTGCCAGCAGCGTAGCCCCGGTTCCCAAAGAGACCCAGTACTTC. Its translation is CASSVAPVPKETQYF.